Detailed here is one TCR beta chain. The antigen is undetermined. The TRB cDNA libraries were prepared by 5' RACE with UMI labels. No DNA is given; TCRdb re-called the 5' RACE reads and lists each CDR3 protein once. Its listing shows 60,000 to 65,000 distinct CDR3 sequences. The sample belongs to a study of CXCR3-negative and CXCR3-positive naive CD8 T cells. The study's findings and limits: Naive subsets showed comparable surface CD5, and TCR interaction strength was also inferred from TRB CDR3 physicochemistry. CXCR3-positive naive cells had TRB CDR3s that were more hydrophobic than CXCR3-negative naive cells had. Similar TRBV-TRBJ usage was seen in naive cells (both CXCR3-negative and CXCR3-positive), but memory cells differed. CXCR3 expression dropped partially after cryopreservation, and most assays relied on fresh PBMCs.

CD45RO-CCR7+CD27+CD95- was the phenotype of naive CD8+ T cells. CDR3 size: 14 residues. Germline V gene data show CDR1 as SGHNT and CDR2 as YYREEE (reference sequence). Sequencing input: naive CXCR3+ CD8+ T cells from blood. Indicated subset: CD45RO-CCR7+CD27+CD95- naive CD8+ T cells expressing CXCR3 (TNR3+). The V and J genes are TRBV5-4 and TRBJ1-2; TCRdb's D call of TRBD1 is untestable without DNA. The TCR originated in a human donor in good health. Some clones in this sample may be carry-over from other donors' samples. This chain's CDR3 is CASRSSDRSFDYTF.